Shown below are 32 T cell receptor beta chains from a single sample sequenced in a study of CD8 T cells in ankylosing spondylitis. Study-level points and caveats: A TCR beta motif made of eight highly homologous variants seemed typical of ankylosing spondylitis blood.

These TCRs are of unknown antigen specificity. TCRdb recomputed calls from the 5' RACE reads with MiXCR, one row per CDR3 protein. The data show roughly 700,000 distinct CDR3 sequences, 15% to 20% seen once. Sequenced sample: blood, either unsorted or a sorted T cell fraction (not recorded which). Receptors were obtained from a male donor with ankylosing spondylitis.

V and J are TRBV20-1 and TRBJ2-7, with D possibly TRBD2 on 6 matching bases. The CDR3 length is 13 residues. The V and J ends lost 1 base and 7 bases respectively, with 14 bases between them. Germline CDR1 is DFQATT and CDR2 is SNEGSKA (reference sequence). In nucleotides, the CDR3 is TGCAGTGCTAGAGGGCCTAGCGTGGGGGAGCAGTACTTC. This encodes CSARGPSVGEQYF.

The chain couples TRBV12-3 or TRBV12-4 to TRBJ2-3; D is undetermined. The CDR3 consists of 14 residues. Trimming cost V 5 bases and J 2 bases, with 11 bases left between them. CDR3 sequence (DNA): TGTGCCAGCAGTGCCGTCCCTATCACAGATACGCAGTATTTT. Amino acid sequence: CASSAVPITDTQYF.

V usage is TRBV12-3 or TRBV12-4 and J usage is TRBJ2-2; D not resolved. This CDR3 contains 12 residues. V gave up 6 bases and J gave up 6 bases, with 8 bases separating them. DNA of the CDR3: TGTGCCAGCAGCCCTATGCCCGGGGAGCTGTTTTTT. Residues: CASSPMPGELFF.

This clonotype appeared once. The chain combines TRBV29-1 with TRBJ1-2, with 7 bases lining up with TRBD1. The CDR3 sequence is 12 residues long. From germline, CDR1 is SQVTM and CDR2 ANQGSEA. V was clipped by 5 bases and J by 8 bases; unmatched bases: 8. The CDR3 is CSVLGQERGYTF. CDR3 bases: TGCAGCGTTCTCGGACAGGAACGAGGCTACACCTTC.

The chain is built from TRBV5-5 and TRBJ1-2, with D tentatively TRBD1 (6 bases). The CDR3 is 14 amino acids. Trimming took 4 bases from V and 8 from J, leaving 18 bases between them. Germline CDR1 and CDR2: SGHKS and YYEKEE (reference sequence). The DNA of the CDR3 is TGTGCCAGCAGCGGCGGGACACTCATTCGGGGCTACACCTTC. Residues: CASSGGTLIRGYTF.

The chain joins TRBV5-1 to TRBJ1-4; 7 positions agree with TRBD1. Germline V CDR1 and CDR2: SGHRS, YFSETQ. J was trimmed by 6 bases and V by 4 bases; bases with no gene match: 6. The CDR3 is 14 amino acids. The CDR3 nucleotides read TGCGCCAGCAGCAGAGGACAGGTGGATGAAAAACTGTTTTTT. Its protein product is CASSRGQVDEKLFF.

There are a few counts of this clonotype. The chain couples TRBV20-1 to TRBJ1-4; the match to TRBD1 covers 11 bases. Germline V gene lookup returns CDR1 DFQATT and CDR2 SNEGSKA (reference sequence). V was clipped by 1 base and J by 5 bases; unmatched bases: 9. CDR3 length: 17 residues. The CDR3 reads CSARAVADRGRNEKLFF. The CDR3 region has the DNA TGCAGTGCTAGAGCCGTAGCGGACAGGGGGCGGAATGAAAAACTGTTTTTT.

This clonotype showed up just a few times. The V gene is TRBV20-1, the J gene TRBJ2-4, with D perhaps TRBD1 (5 bases). Germline values: CDR1 DFQATT, CDR2 SNEGSKA (reference sequence). V was cut by 3 bases and J by 2 bases, with 17 bases left in between. CDR3 length equals 16 residues. The DNA of the CDR3 is TGCAGTGCTAGGATATCGGGCAGGGTGACCAAAAACATTCAGTACTTC. Amino acid sequence: CSARISGRVTKNIQYF.

The chain is built from TRBV7-9 and TRBJ2-1; 8 bases line up with TRBD2. CDR1 is SEHNR and CDR2 is FQNEAQ in the germline V gene (reference sequence). The CDR3 is 14 residues long. J gave up 7 bases and V 5 bases, and 7 bases lay outside the gene matches. CDR3 nucleotide sequence: TGTGCCAGCAGCCCAGTGGGGACTAGGAATGAGCAGTTCTTC. Translated: CASSPVGTRNEQFF.

The chain joins TRBV9 to TRBJ1-5; weak D call: TRBD1 (5 bases). Trimming cost V 0 bases and J 0 bases, with 16 bases left between them. Germline lookup yields CDR1 SGDLS and CDR2 YYNGEE. This CDR3 spans 18 amino acids. CDR3 region: CASSVEVETEHSNQPQHF. The CDR3 nucleotides read TGTGCCAGCAGCGTAGAAGTGGAGACAGAACATAGCAATCAGCCCCAGCATTTT.

This clonotype was detected a few times. V and J are TRBV12-3 or TRBV12-4 and TRBJ2-1; possible D gene TRBD1, 7 bases. Trimming left V 1 base short and J 8 bases short, with 12 bases between. CDR3 size: 14 residues. As DNA, the CDR3 is TGTGCCAGCAGTTTAGGCCAGGGGGGTGATGAGCAGTTCTTC. Its protein is CASSLGQGGDEQFF.

The chain recombines TRBV6-5 with TRBJ2-3, with D uncertain. CDR1 and CDR2 from the germline V gene are MNHEY and SVGAGI. CDR3 size: 11 residues. V was trimmed by 5 bases and J by 5 bases, leaving 5 bases between them. CDR3 sequence: CASSALDTQYF. The CDR3 region has the DNA TGTGCCAGCAGTGCACTAGATACGCAGTATTTT.

This clonotype occurred many times. The V gene is TRBV3-1, the J gene TRBJ1-5; D unresolved. The germline V gene has CDR1 LGHDT and CDR2 YNNKEL (reference sequence). Trimming pared 3 bases from V and 0 bases from J, leaving 3 bases between. The CDR3 length is 13 residues. The CDR3 DNA sequence: TGTGCCAGCAGCCAGGGTAGCAATCAGCCCCAGCATTTT. It translates to CASSQGSNQPQHF.

This clonotype was observed a handful of times. The rearrangement joins TRBV12-3 or TRBV12-4 to TRBJ1-1; D remains ambiguous. The CDR3 extends over 14 amino acids. V shed 2 bases and J shed 2 bases, with 9 bases lying between them. The CDR3 reads CASSLLQRNTEAFF. The DNA for the CDR3 is TGTGCCAGCAGTTTACTACAGAGAAACACTGAAGCTTTCTTT.

V usage is TRBV5-1 and J usage is TRBJ1-1; 7 nucleotides align to TRBD1. The ends lost 3 bases at V and 7 bases at J; junction bases unmatched: 6. Germline V gene sequence: CDR1 SGHRS, CDR2 YFSETQ. The CDR3 has 13 amino acids. The CDR3 reads CASSSLTGVEAFF. In nucleotides, the CDR3 is TGCGCCAGCAGCTCCCTCACAGGGGTTGAAGCTTTCTTT.

This clonotype was counted many times. V gene TRBV18 combines with J gene TRBJ2-3; unclear D gene. This CDR3 is built from 13 residues. The germline V gene encodes CDR1 KGHSH and CDR2 LQKENI. V was shortened by 1 base and J by 1 base, with 3 bases between the two germline ends. For the CDR3, the DNA is TGTGCCAGCTCACCACTTCGCACAGATACGCAGTATTTT. Residues: CASSPLRTDTQYF.

This clonotype was detected many times. This chain uses TRBV15 with TRBJ2-1, with D perhaps TRBD1 (6 bases). V lost 3 bases and J 5 bases, leaving 17 bases between the germline ends. The CDR3 is 16 residues long. The germline gives CDR1 LNHNV, CDR2 YYDKDF (reference sequence). The CDR3 nucleotides read TGTGCCACCAGCAGGGAGCTAACAGGGATGGACAATGAGCAGTTCTTC. As protein: CATSRELTGMDNEQFF.

The chain employs TRBV20-1 and TRBJ2-5; no reliable D call. Germline V gives CDR1 DFQATT, CDR2 SNEGSKA (reference sequence). The CDR3 loop spans 15 amino acids. Trimming removed 5 bases from V and 2 bases from J, with 18 bases in between. The CDR3: CSALSLTEDQETQYF. The CDR3 nucleotides are TGCAGTGCTCTAAGCTTGACCGAAGATCAAGAGACCCAGTACTTC.

The chain uses TRBV6-2 or TRBV6-3 and TRBJ2-7; 8 bases fit TRBD1. J was trimmed by 2 bases and V by 2 bases; bases with no gene match: 8. The CDR3 extends over 16 amino acids. Germline V gene sequence: CDR1 MNHEY, CDR2 SVGEGT. In nucleotides, the CDR3 is TGTGCCAGCAGTTACCCCCGAGGACAGGGAGCCTACGAGCAGTACTTC. Its protein product is CASSYPRGQGAYEQYF.

With regard to this clonotype: An end of the junction differs from the germline gene, which may be a read error. Written as DNA, the CDR3 is TGTGCCAGCAGCCTAAGACAGGGGAGCAATGAGCAGCTCTTC. Translating it yields CASSLRQGSNEQLF. The V call is TRBV7-9, the J call TRBJ2-1; 8 bases fit TRBD1. This CDR3 has 14 residues. Looked up from germline, CDR1 is SEHNR and CDR2 is FQNEAQ (reference sequence). Looking up the rest from reference TRBV7-9 and TRBJ2-1 gives the full variable domain: DTGVSQNPRHKITKRGQNVTFRCDPISEHNRLYWYRQTLGQGPEFLTYFQNEAQLEKSRLLSDRFSAERPKGSFSTLEIQRTEQGDSAMYLCASSLRQGSNEQLFGPGTRLTVL.

V usage is TRBV9 and J usage is TRBJ2-7; 13 bases are shared with TRBD2. The CDR3 sequence is 16 residues long. The germline CDR1 and CDR2 sequences are SGDLS and YYNGEE. After removal of 0 bases from V and 2 bases from J, the junction contained 2 bases not matched to a gene. CDR3 loop: CASSVGLAGGPYEQYF. In DNA, the CDR3 is TGTGCCAGCAGCGTAGGACTAGCGGGGGGTCCCTACGAGCAGTACTTC.

V usage is TRBV20-1 and J usage is TRBJ2-2, with TRBD2 matching 8 bases. Unmatched junction bases numbered 9, after V lost 4 bases and J lost 2 bases. From germline, CDR1 is DFQATT and CDR2 SNEGSKA (reference sequence). This CDR3 contains 16 residues. The CDR3 nucleotides read TGCAGTGCTAAAGGCGGGGGGACCCGAAACACCGGGGAGCTGTTTTTT. Its translation is CSAKGGGTRNTGELFF.

This clonotype was observed at least ten times. This chain links TRBV5-1 with TRBJ2-1; 7 bases fit TRBD1. The V gene's germline CDR1 is SGHRS and CDR2 YFSETQ. The CDR3 runs 15 residues. J lost 2 bases, V lost 0 bases, and 2 bases had no gene match. In DNA, the CDR3 is TGCGCCAGCAGCTTGGGAGGGGGCCCCTACAATGAGCAGTTCTTC. Amino acids: CASSLGGGPYNEQFF.

This clonotype showed up just a few times. A read error may account for a junction end that differs from germline. This rearrangement joins TRBV7-2 to TRBJ2-1; D unresolved. The CDR3 is made up of 13 amino acids. CDR1 and CDR2 from the germline V gene are SGHTA and FQGNSA. DNA of the CDR3: TGTGACAGCAGCTTAGAGAAGATCAATGAGCAGTTCTTC. Encoded protein: CDSSLEKINEQFF.

The chain combines TRBV19 with TRBJ2-2; 11 bases agree with TRBD1. The junction had 7 bases not matched to a gene; V was cut back by 0 bases and J by 7 bases. In germline, CDR1 is LNHDA, CDR2 SQIVND (reference sequence). CDR3 length: 17 residues. The CDR3 region has the DNA TGTGCCAGTAGTATAGATCTCCCGGGACAGGGGGTCGGGGAGCTGTTTTTT. Its protein product is CASSIDLPGQGVGELFF. The variable domain in full, completed from reference TRBV19 and TRBJ2-2, reads DGGITQSPKYLFRKEGQNVTLSCEQNLNHDAMYWYRQDPGQGLRLIYYSQIVNDFQKGDIAEGYSVSREKKESFPLTVTSAQKNPTAFYLCASSIDLPGQGVGELFFGEGSRLTVL.

This clonotype was counted a few times. This chain connects TRBV4-3 to TRBJ2-1; D is possibly TRBD2 (6 bases). Germline V gene data show CDR1 as LGHNA and CDR2 as YSLEER. This CDR3 has 14 residues. Trimming stripped 4 bases from V and 7 bases from J, with 14 bases between. CDR3 amino acids: CASSRTSGENEQFF. In DNA form, the CDR3 reads TGCGCCAGCAGCCGAACCTCGGGGGAGAATGAGCAGTTCTTC.

The V gene is TRBV20-1, the J gene TRBJ1-2; possibly TRBD1 for D (6 bases). V lost 3 bases and J 3 bases, leaving 14 bases between the germline ends. This CDR3 has 14 residues. Germline-derived CDR1 and CDR2 are DFQATT and SNEGSKA (reference sequence). Here the CDR3 reads CSASGAGADYGYTF. As DNA, the CDR3 is TGCAGTGCTAGTGGGGCAGGGGCGGACTATGGCTACACCTTC.

This clonotype has more than one count but fewer than ten. This CDR3 is CASSLYSWETQYF. CDR3 in DNA: TGTGCCAGCAGCTTGTATTCTTGGGAGACCCAGTACTTC. The genes are TRBV7-9 and TRBJ2-5; D uncertain. V was pared by 3 bases and J by 5 bases, with 10 bases between. The CDR3 has 13 amino acids. Germline CDR1 SEHNR, CDR2 FQNEAQ (reference sequence).

The rearrangement joins TRBV29-1 to TRBJ1-2; tentatively, D is TRBD1 (6 bases). The V and J ends lost 6 bases and 6 bases respectively, with 11 bases between them. Germline V CDR1 and CDR2: SQVTM, ANQGSEA. This CDR3 is 11 amino acids long. The CDR3 DNA reads TGCAGCGTCGGGACACCGGATGGCTACACCTTC. Amino acids: CSVGTPDGYTF.

The V gene is TRBV3-1, the J gene TRBJ1-4, with D hard to call. Germline loops: CDR1 LGHDT, CDR2 YNNKEL (reference sequence). This CDR3 has 15 residues. V lost 4 bases and J lost 5, with 14 bases in between. The CDR3: CASSRPGSPNEKLFF. The CDR3 nucleotides read TGTGCCAGCAGCCGCCCGGGGTCTCCGAATGAAAAACTGTTTTTT.

CDR3 loop: CASSLGDGGNQPQHF. The CDR3 DNA sequence: TGTGCCAGCAGCTTAGGGGACGGGGGAAATCAGCCCCAGCATTTT. This sequence joins TRBV7-6 and TRBJ1-5; tentatively, D is TRBD1 (5 bases). The CDR3 has 15 amino acids. The germline gives CDR1 SGHVS, CDR2 FNYEAQ. V lost 1 base, J lost 4 bases, and 11 bases lay in between.

This clonotype came up once. J is TRBJ1-2 and V is TRBV28; D may be TRBD1 (6 bases). V lost 8 bases and J lost 12, with 22 bases in between. Germline lookup yields CDR1 MDHEN and CDR2 SYDVKM. The length of the CDR3 is 13 residues. CDR3 in DNA: TGTGCCAGCTCCCGAGGAGAAGGGCGGGGGCACACCTTC. This gives the protein CASSRGEGRGHTF.